Below, 2 T cell receptor beta chains from the same sample are listed, as sequenced in a study of T cell repertoires in cytomegalovirus infection. One entry per CDR3 protein results from TCRdb running MiXCR on the reads. Altogether about 310,000 distinct CDR3 sequences are present, about 25% being singletons, with the ten largest covering more than 10%. These receptors' antigens are unknown. Here the sequenced sample was cultured PBMCs, taken from culture after CMV antigen stimulation. All receptors derive from a human donor in good health (CMV status not recorded). Some clones in this sample may be carry-over from other donors' samples.

This clonotype was seen a few times. The V and J genes are TRBV7-9 and TRBJ1-5; TRBD1 agrees at 10 bases. This CDR3 has 14 amino acids. J lost 7 bases, V lost 3 bases, and 3 bases had no gene match. Germline V gene sequence: CDR1 SEHNR, CDR2 FQNEAQ (reference sequence). CDR3 DNA sequence: TGTGCCAGCAGCTTGACAGGGGGCCTACAGCCCCAGCATTTT. The encoded protein is CASSLTGGLQPQHF.

This clonotype was counted a few times. The CDR3 here is CASSPRLAPTYNEQFF. CDR3 nucleotides: TGTGCCAGCAGCCCTAGACTAGCGCCGACCTACAATGAGCAGTTCTTC. The chain couples TRBV7-9 to TRBJ2-1; TRBD2 agrees at 8 bases. This CDR3 is 16 amino acids long. V was clipped by 5 bases and J by 2 bases; unmatched bases: 8. Germline CDR1 and CDR2: SEHNR and FQNEAQ (reference sequence).